This T cell receptor beta chain emerged from a study of cytomegalovirus exposure and HLA in healthy donors. Study-wide results and limits: Most TCRs appeared rarely, but some public TCRs recurred in many donors. The authors later linked a missense DCLRE1C variant to TCR beta V- and J-gene trimming.

Unmatched junction bases numbered 5, after V lost 0 bases and J lost 1 base. Germline V gives CDR1 SGHRS, CDR2 YFSETQ. The CDR3 sequence is 17 residues long. PCR employed 60 Vbeta and 13 Jbeta primers. Assay used: immunoSEQ multiplex PCR; TCRdb lists only in-frame clones, some missing. This table has tens of thousands of clones, more than 90% appearing once. This clone has just a few counts. Antigen specificity is unknown. The sample consisted of PBMCs. J is TRBJ2-2 and V is TRBV5-1, with 8 bases fitting TRBD2. This TCR was sampled from a woman between 18 and 29 years old in good health and CMV-seronegative. The CDR3 sequence: CASSLGGLAQNTGELFF. The DNA of the CDR3 is TGCGCCAGCAGCTTGGGAGGACTAGCCCAGAACACCGGGGAGCTGTTTTTT.